The 9 T cell receptor beta chains in this list originate from one sample, sequenced in a study of OX40 agonist ivuxolimab in advanced cancers. The method was immunoSEQ multiplex PCR; TCRdb's version includes in-frame clones alone and lacks a portion of them. The profile shows 9,500 to 12,000 clones, 60% to 80% of them singletons. The material was CD4+ or CD8+ T cells sorted from blood, obtained in a trial of the OX40 agonist ivuxolimab. The receptors were sampled from an adult with an advanced solid tumor such as melanoma, head and neck, liver or kidney cancer.

This chain uses TRBV2 with TRBJ1-3, with D possibly matching TRBD1 (5 bases). Germline assignment: CDR1 SNHLY and CDR2 FYNNEI. Deletions cut 6 bases from V and 0 bases from J, with 12 bases between. This CDR3 has 15 amino acids. The CDR3: CASSLQVSSGNTIYF. The CDR3 DNA reads as TGTGCCAGCAGCCTACAGGTCAGCTCTGGAAACACCATATATTTT.

CDR3 residues: CASSVGTGANNEQFF. CDR3 coding DNA: TGTGCCAGCAGCGTAGGGACAGGGGCCAACAATGAGCAGTTCTTC. The chain uses TRBV9 and TRBJ2-1, with 9 bases that match TRBD1. Per germline, CDR1 SGDLS and CDR2 YYNGEE. The CDR3 consists of 15 residues. Trimming removed 0 bases from V and 5 bases from J; junction bases left unmatched: 3. Supplemented by reference TRBV9 and TRBJ2-1, the full variable domain reads DSGVTQTPKHLITATGQRVTLRCSPRSGDLSVYWYQQSLDQGLQFLIQYYNGEERAKGNILERFSAQQFPDLHSELNLSSLELGDSALYFCASSVGTGANNEQFFGPGTRLTVL.

The chain uses TRBV6-5 and TRBJ1-4; D is uncertain. Germline V gene lookup returns CDR1 MNHEY and CDR2 SVGAGI. The CDR3 consists of 15 residues. Trimming removed 4 bases from V and 4 bases from J, with 13 bases in between. CDR3 sequence reads: CASSSRTGVNEKLFF. The CDR3 DNA sequence: TGTGCCAGCAGTTCAAGGACGGGCGTTAATGAAAAACTGTTTTTT.

V is TRBV6-5 and J is TRBJ2-5; D may match TRBD1 or TRBD2 (5 bases each). CDR3 length: 13 residues. Germline lookup yields CDR1 MNHEY and CDR2 SVGAGI. Trimming pared 6 bases from V and 5 bases from J, leaving 13 bases between. The CDR3 DNA reads as TGTGCCAGCAGGTGGACCGAGGGGGAGACCCAGTACTTC. Encoded protein: CASRWTEGETQYF.

The V and J genes are TRBV9 and TRBJ1-2, with no clear D. V lost 0 bases and J 0 bases, leaving 9 bases between the germline ends. This CDR3 is 15 amino acids long. CDR1 SGDLS and CDR2 YYNGEE come from the germline V gene. In nucleotides, the CDR3 is TGTGCCAGCAGCGTAGCGCAGGCCCCTAACTATGGCTACACCTTC. Protein sequence: CASSVAQAPNYGYTF.

This clone is deemed medium-sized (0.01 to 0.1%). The same CDR3 also results from other DNA sequences found in this sample. The genes are TRBV14 and TRBJ2-1; TRBD1 agrees at 10 bases. The V gene's germline CDR1 is SGHDN and CDR2 FVKESK. V lost 0 bases and J lost 5; bases outside the gene matches: 4. This CDR3 is built from 16 residues. In DNA form, the CDR3 reads TGTGCCAGCAGCCAAGATCCAGGACAGGGGGACAATGAGCAGTTCTTC. It specifies CASSQDPGQGDNEQFF. Full variable domain (outside the CDR3, taken from reference TRBV14 and TRBJ2-1): EAGVTQFPSHSVIEKGQTVTLRCDPISGHDNLYWYRRVMGKEIKFLLHFVKESKQDESGMPNNRFLAERTGGTYSTLKVQPAELEDSGVYFCASSQDPGQGDNEQFFGPGTRLTVL.

In nucleotides, the CDR3 is TGTGCCAGCAGTGACCGGAGACAGGGGTCGCTTTATAATTCACCCCTCCACTTT. Translation gives CASSDRRQGSLYNSPLHF. The gene calls are TRBV25-1 and TRBJ1-6, with 8 bases fitting TRBD1. The CDR3 consists of 18 residues. Germline loops: CDR1 MGHDK, CDR2 SYGVNS. Germline trimming cut 3 bases from V and 4 bases from J; bases unmatched to any gene: 11.

This clone was detected once. This chain uses TRBV6-4 with TRBJ2-3, with no clear D. Per germline, CDR1 MRHNA and CDR2 SNTAGT. There are 15 residues in the CDR3. The V end lost 5 bases, the J end lost 1 base, and 13 bases lay between the germline ends. This CDR3 is CASSSNERGTDTQYF. CDR3 in DNA: TGTGCCAGCAGTTCTAACGAGCGCGGCACAGATACGCAGTATTTT.

This chain joins TRBV7-9 and TRBJ2-2; D is uncertain. CDR3 length: 15 residues. V lost 0 bases and J 6 bases, leaving 11 bases between the germline ends. Germline CDR1 is SEHNR and CDR2 is FQNEAQ (reference sequence). CDR3 protein: CASSLARTPAGELFF. CDR3 bases: TGTGCCAGCAGCTTAGCCCGCACACCGGCCGGGGAGCTGTTTTTT.